This T cell receptor (beta chain) was found in a study of blood T cell repertoires in COVID-19. Study at large: Specimens from acute and convalescent COVID-19 originated in the United States, Italy and Spain.

Some clones are missing from TCRdb's copy, which holds only in-frame ones; the method was immunoSEQ multiplex PCR. The repertoire includes about 250,000 clones, more than 75% of them detected once, and 5% to 7.5% sits in the top ten. CDR1 WSHSY and CDR2 SAAADI come from the germline V gene. The CDR3 totals 15 residues. The V and J ends lost 1 base and 4 bases respectively, with 12 bases between them. Individuals aged about 18 to 89 years were recruited from 20 to 25 US areas. The source is a woman between 50 and 59 years old who had been exposed to COVID-19. V and J are TRBV10-2 and TRBJ2-3, with a weak D call TRBD2 (5 bases). Specimen: PBMCs or T cells enriched from blood (not recorded which). CDR3 sequence (DNA): TGCGCCAGCAGTGAGTTTCTAACTAGGGCAGATACGCAGTATTTT. Amino acid sequence: CASSEFLTRADTQYF.